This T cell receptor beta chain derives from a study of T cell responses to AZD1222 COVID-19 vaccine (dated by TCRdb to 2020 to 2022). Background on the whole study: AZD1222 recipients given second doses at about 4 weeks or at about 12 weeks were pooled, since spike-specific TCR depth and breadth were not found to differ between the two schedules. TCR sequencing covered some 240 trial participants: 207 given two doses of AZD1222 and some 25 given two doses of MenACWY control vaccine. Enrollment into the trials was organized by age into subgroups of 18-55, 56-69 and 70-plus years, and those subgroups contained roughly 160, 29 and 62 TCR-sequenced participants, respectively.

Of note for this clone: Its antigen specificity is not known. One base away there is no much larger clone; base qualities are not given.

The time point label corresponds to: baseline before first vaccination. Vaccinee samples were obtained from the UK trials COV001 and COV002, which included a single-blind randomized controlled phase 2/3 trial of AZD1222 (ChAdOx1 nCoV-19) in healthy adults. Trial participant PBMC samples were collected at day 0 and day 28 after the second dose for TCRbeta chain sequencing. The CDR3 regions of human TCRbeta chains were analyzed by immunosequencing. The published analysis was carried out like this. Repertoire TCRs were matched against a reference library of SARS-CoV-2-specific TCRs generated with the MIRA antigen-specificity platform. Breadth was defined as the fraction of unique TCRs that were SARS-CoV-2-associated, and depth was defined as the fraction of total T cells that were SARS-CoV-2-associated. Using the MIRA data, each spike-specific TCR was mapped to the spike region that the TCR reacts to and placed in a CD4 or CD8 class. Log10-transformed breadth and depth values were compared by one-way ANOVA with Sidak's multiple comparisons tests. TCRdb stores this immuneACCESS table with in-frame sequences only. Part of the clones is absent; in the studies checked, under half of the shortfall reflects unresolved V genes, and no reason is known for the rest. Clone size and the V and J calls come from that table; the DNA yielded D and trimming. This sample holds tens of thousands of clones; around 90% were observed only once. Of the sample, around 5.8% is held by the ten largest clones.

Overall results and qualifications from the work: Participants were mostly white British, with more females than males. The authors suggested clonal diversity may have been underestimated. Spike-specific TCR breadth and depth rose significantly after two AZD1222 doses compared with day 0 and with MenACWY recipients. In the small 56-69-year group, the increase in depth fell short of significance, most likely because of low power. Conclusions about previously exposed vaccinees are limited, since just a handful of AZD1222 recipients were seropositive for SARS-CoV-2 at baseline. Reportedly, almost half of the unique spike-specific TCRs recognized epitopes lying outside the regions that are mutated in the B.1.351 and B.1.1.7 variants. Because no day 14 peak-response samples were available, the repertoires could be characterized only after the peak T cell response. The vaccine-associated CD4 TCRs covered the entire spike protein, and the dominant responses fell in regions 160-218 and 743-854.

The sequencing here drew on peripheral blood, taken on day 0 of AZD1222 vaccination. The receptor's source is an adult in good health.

The sequence in DNA is TGTGCCAGCAGCTTAAGCAGGGGAGAGACCCAGTACTTC. Protein translation: CASSLSRGETQYF. Recombination joined TRBV7-2 with TRBJ2-5; the D segment could be TRBD1, given 6 matching bases. Trimming removed 2 bases from V and 4 bases from J, leaving 8 bases between the germline ends. Including the terminal cysteine and phenylalanine, the CDR3 comprises 13 residues. Only the CDR3 region is kept as DNA, spanning 39 bases read in frame from base 1. From the germline V gene, CDR1 is SGHTA and CDR2 is FQGNSA.